The entry that follows covers one T cell receptor beta chain sequence. Its specificity is not known. V gave up 1 base and J gave up 6 bases, with 13 bases separating them. This CDR3 region has 15 residues. CDR1 and CDR2 (germline): SGHNT, YENEEA. The data originate from a study of cytotoxic CD8 clonotypes in ibrutinib-treated CLL. At the level of the study: Within the patient group, some 11 were relapsed/refractory and approximately 14 treatment-naive, and about 17 were IGHV unmutated. Following a median approximately twelve months of treatment, with a range of 6 to 36, response samples were taken.

Broader study findings: Clonality went up at the time of ibrutinib response, stayed stable in sustained remission, and later dropped back toward its baseline level at progression.

Profiling relied on immunoSEQ multiplex PCR, and the TCRdb table lists in-frame clones only, not all of them. The table shows about 160,000 clones, with roughly 84% occurring only once. The clonotype originates from a human donor with chronic lymphocytic leukemia. V is TRBV11-3 and J is TRBJ2-1; the D gene is possibly TRBD2 (6 bases). The sample in question was PBMCs, obtained at disease progression, from a patient treated with ibrutinib. The CDR3 DNA reads TGTGCCAGCAGCTTAGTTTGGCGGGATCTCAATGAGCAGTTCTTC. It translates to CASSLVWRDLNEQFF. Looking up the rest from reference TRBV11-3 and TRBJ2-1 gives the full variable domain: EAGVVQSPRYKIIEKKQPVAFWCNPISGHNTLYWYLQNLGQGPELLIRYENEEAVDDSQLPKDRFSAERLKGVDSTLKIQPAELGDSAVYLCASSLVWRDLNEQFFGPGTRLTVL.